This entry lists 27 T cell receptor beta chains sequenced from one sample in a study of T cells in Graves' hyperthyroidism and ophthalmopathy. RNA transcripts yielded amplified TCR beta CDR3 regions. Using the HTBI primer set, a first-round RT-PCR was run on the TCR CDR3. TCRdb re-called the multiplex PCR reads with MiXCR, one entry per CDR3 protein. The table shows about 640,000 distinct CDR3 sequences, with less than 25% occurring only once. The specimen was blood. These TCRs come from a man under 40 with Graves' ophthalmopathy.

This clonotype has a handful of counts. The rearrangement uses TRBV12-3 or TRBV12-4 and TRBJ2-2; tentative D call: TRBD2 (5 bases). V gave up 6 bases and J gave up 6 bases, with 11 bases separating them. The length of the CDR3 is 13 residues. CDR3 protein: CASRLRDSGELFF. In nucleotides, the CDR3 is TGTGCCAGCAGATTGAGGGATTCCGGGGAGCTGTTTTTT.

This clonotype occurred many times. The CDR3 sequence is CASSLDPPGTGGSGANVLTF. The CDR3 bases are TGTGCCAGCAGCTTAGACCCACCGGGGACAGGGGGTTCTGGGGCCAACGTCCTGACTTTC. The chain joins TRBV7-2 to TRBJ2-6; TRBD1 agrees at 11 bases. This CDR3 spans 20 amino acids. Germline-derived CDR1 and CDR2 are SGHTA and FQGNSA. V gave up 1 base and J gave up 1 base; unmatched junction bases: 9. The full variable domain, completed using reference TRBV7-2 and TRBJ2-6, is GAGVSQSPSNKVTEKGKDVELRCDPISGHTALYWYRQSLGQGLEFLIYFQGNSAPDKSGLPSDRFSAERTGGSVSTLTIQRTQQEDSAVYLCASSLDPPGTGGSGANVLTFGAGSRLTVL.

The V gene is TRBV28, the J gene TRBJ2-7; D gene unclear. Trimming left V 8 bases short and J 2 bases short, with 16 bases between. The CDR3 covers 14 residues. CDR1 and CDR2 (germline): MDHEN, SYDVKM. The DNA for the CDR3 is TGTGCCAGCTCAACCCCCCCCTCTACCTACGAGCAGTACTTC. Its protein product is CASSTPPSTYEQYF.

This clonotype was found a few times. The CDR3 nucleotides read TGCAGTGGACGTATGAACACTGAAGCTTTCTTT. This codes for CSGRMNTEAFF. J is TRBJ1-1 and V is TRBV20-1, with D uncertain. Germline CDR1 DFQATT, CDR2 SNEGSKA (reference sequence). This CDR3 region has 11 residues. Trimming left V 7 bases short and J 0 bases short, with 6 bases between.

This clonotype was seen a handful of times. The gene calls are TRBV3-1 and TRBJ2-5; the D is unclear. This CDR3 comprises 17 residues. V shed 0 bases and J shed 3 bases, with 17 bases lying between them. In germline, CDR1 is LGHDT, CDR2 YNNKEL (reference sequence). This CDR3 reads CASSQDLGDSWEETQYF. For the CDR3, the DNA is TGTGCCAGCAGCCAAGATCTCGGTGATAGCTGGGAAGAGACCCAGTACTTC.

Of note for this clonotype: One base away lies a much larger clone, so this may be a sequencing read error. Without the conserved terminal phenylalanine or tryptophan, this CDR3 likely stems from a read error. J is TRBJ2-1 and V is TRBV3-1, with TRBD2 matching over 10 bases. The CDR3 has 14 residues. Trimming cost V 8 bases and J 4 bases; bases outside gene matches: 5. Germline CDR1 reads LGHDT; CDR2 reads YNNKEL (reference sequence). The CDR3 DNA follows: TGTGCCAGCGGTAGCGGGAGGAAGTACAATGAGCAGTTCCTC. This encodes CASGSGRKYNEQFL.

Note on this clonotype: Germline and junction disagree at one end, which may indicate a read error. The chain is built from TRBV30 and TRBJ1-1, with 7 bases lining up with TRBD1. Looked up from germline, CDR1 is GTSNPN and CDR2 is SVGIG (reference sequence). The CDR3 runs to 14 residues. The CDR3 region is CAWSGKGANTEALF. Here the CDR3 DNA reads TGTGCCTGGAGTGGAAAGGGGGCGAACACTGAAGCTCTCTTT.

This clonotype was seen many times. The gene calls are TRBV7-2 and TRBJ2-7; D is perhaps TRBD1 (5 bases). The CDR3 has 13 amino acids. Germline assignment: CDR1 SGHTA and CDR2 FQGNSA. Trimming pared 6 bases from V and 3 bases from J, leaving 12 bases between. The CDR3 here is CASSSPGFYEQYF. The DNA for the CDR3 is TGTGCCAGCAGTTCCCCAGGGTTCTACGAGCAGTACTTC.

V and J are TRBV7-2 and TRBJ1-2; TRBD1 matches 8 bases. The J segment lost 0 bases and the V segment lost 5 bases, leaving 20 bases of the junction unmatched. The CDR3 spans 20 residues. Per germline, CDR1 SGHTA and CDR2 FQGNSA. As DNA, the CDR3 is TGTGCCAGCAGCGCCCCCTTTGTCGTGGTCAGGGGGCGTCCTAACTATGGCTACACCTTC. Amino acids: CASSAPFVVVRGRPNYGYTF. Supplemented by reference TRBV7-2 and TRBJ1-2, the full variable domain reads GAGVSQSPSNKVTEKGKDVELRCDPISGHTALYWYRQSLGQGLEFLIYFQGNSAPDKSGLPSDRFSAERTGGSVSTLTIQRTQQEDSAVYLCASSAPFVVVRGRPNYGYTFGSGTRLTVV.

This clonotype was observed many times. The rearrangement joins TRBV7-8 to TRBJ2-7; no clear D gene. Germline V CDR1 and CDR2: SGHVS, FQNEAQ. The V and J ends lost 3 bases and 6 bases respectively, with 9 bases between them. This CDR3 has 12 amino acids. The CDR3 reads CASSLSPTEQYF. The CDR3 region has the DNA TGTGCCAGCAGCTTGAGCCCCACCGAGCAGTACTTC.

This clonotype came up many times. The chain has TRBV7-2 and TRBJ1-1; D remains unclear. This CDR3 has 13 amino acids. Deletions cut 2 bases from V and 4 bases from J, with 8 bases between. Germline CDR1 is SGHTA and CDR2 is FQGNSA. The CDR3 DNA reads TGTGCCAGCAGCTTAAGCCCGGGCACTGAAGCTTTCTTT. Its translation: CASSLSPGTEAFF.

V is TRBV6-2 or TRBV6-3 and J is TRBJ2-7, with D perhaps matching TRBD2 (5 bases). The CDR3 loop spans 16 amino acids. Germline V gene data show CDR1 as MNHEY and CDR2 as SVGEGT. Trimming shortened V by 0 bases and J by 3 bases, and 15 bases separated the two germline ends. CDR3 sequence (DNA): TGTGCCAGCAGTTACTCCCGCGGAGGACGGATCTACGAGCAGTACTTC. Encoded protein: CASSYSRGGRIYEQYF.

This clonotype was recorded at least ten times. This chain joins TRBV18 and TRBJ1-1; 11 nucleotides agree with TRBD1. Germline CDR1 and CDR2: KGHSH and LQKENI. The CDR3 covers 17 residues. After removal of 5 bases from V and 1 base from J, the junction contained 9 bases not matched to a gene. The CDR3 loop is CASSGRTGGDRNTEAFF. CDR3 coding DNA: TGTGCCAGCTCAGGACGGACAGGGGGCGACAGGAACACTGAAGCTTTCTTT.

DNA of the CDR3: TGCAGTGCCGGAACGGCGGACTCTAACTATGGCTACACCTTC. Translating it yields CSAGTADSNYGYTF. The chain couples TRBV20-1 to TRBJ1-2; D is unclear. Germline CDR1 reads DFQATT; CDR2 reads SNEGSKA (reference sequence). This CDR3 is built from 14 residues. V gave up 6 bases and J gave up 0 bases, with 14 bases separating them.

The rearrangement joins TRBV6-2 or TRBV6-3 to TRBJ2-1, with 11 bases matching TRBD1. The CDR3 is 15 residues long. Germline trimming cut 0 bases from V and 9 bases from J; bases unmatched to any gene: 4. Germline V lookup: CDR1 MNHEY, CDR2 SVGEGT. CDR3 nucleotide sequence: TGTGCCAGCAGTTACTCGGGGACAGGGGGAGGTGAGCAGTTCTTC. Residues: CASSYSGTGGGEQFF.

The V and J genes are TRBV5-1 and TRBJ1-2; 8 nucleotides match TRBD1. Germline V CDR1 and CDR2: SGHRS, YFSETQ. The CDR3 contains 19 residues. Trimming cost V 0 bases and J 0 bases; bases outside gene matches: 13. This CDR3 is CASSLAPSGTGQANYGYTF. DNA of the CDR3: TGCGCCAGCAGCTTGGCCCCTTCCGGGACAGGTCAAGCTAACTATGGCTACACCTTC.

As regards this clonotype: A read error is likely, as this CDR3 ends without the conserved phenylalanine or tryptophan. The CDR3 coding sequence is TGTGCCAGTAGGAGCAGGGGGCTGGCGCCGAACACTGAAGCTTTCCTT. Its protein product is CASRSRGLAPNTEAFL. This chain links TRBV19 with TRBJ1-1, with TRBD1 matching over 8 bases. Germline CDR1 is LNHDA and CDR2 is SQIVND (reference sequence). This CDR3 region has 16 residues. V lost 6 bases and J lost 1; bases outside the gene matches: 10.

The chain links TRBV4-3 to TRBJ2-1, with a possible D match to TRBD2 (5 bases). This CDR3 is 14 amino acids long. Germline V gives CDR1 LGHNA, CDR2 YSLEER. The ends were cut back, 4 bases at V and 8 bases at J, with 15 bases in the middle. CDR3 coding DNA: TGCGCCAGCAGCCCGAGTGTAAGAGGGCATGAGCAGTTCTTC. As protein: CASSPSVRGHEQFF.

The rearrangement links TRBV30 to TRBJ1-4; no definite D call. CDR1 is GTSNPN and CDR2 is SVGIG in the germline V gene (reference sequence). This CDR3 has 15 residues. The ends were cut back, 3 bases at V and 1 base at J, with 12 bases in the middle. The CDR3 bases are TGTGCCTGGAGCGGTTGGTCGGGAACTAATGAAAAACTGTTTTTT. Its translation: CAWSGWSGTNEKLFF.

A few counts support this clonotype. The rearrangement uses TRBV11-2 and TRBJ2-3, with TRBD2 identical over 9 bases. Trimming took 1 base from V and 0 from J; bases not matched to a gene: 8. Germline V gene data show CDR1 as SGHAT and CDR2 as FQNNGV. The CDR3 has 18 amino acids. CDR3 in amino acids: CASSLGFSSGISTDTQYF. The CDR3 coding sequence is TGTGCCAGCAGCTTAGGGTTCTCTAGCGGGATTAGCACAGATACGCAGTATTTT.

This clonotype was seen ten or more times. V and J are TRBV13 and TRBJ1-1; unclear D gene. Trimming removed 5 bases at V and 8 bases at J, with 9 bases between. CDR1 and CDR2 from the germline V gene are PRHDT and FYEKMQ (reference sequence). CDR3 length equals 11 residues. The CDR3 DNA reads TGTGCCAGCAGCATTGGATCCGAAGCTTTCTTT. Translation: CASSIGSEAFF.

Only a few counts were recorded for this clonotype. The chain has TRBV11-1 and TRBJ2-1; 7 bases are a match to TRBD2. V dropped 3 bases and J dropped 6; count of bases not matched to a gene: 14. Germline V gene sequence: CDR1 SGHAT, CDR2 FQDESV (reference sequence). The CDR3 contains 17 residues. This chain's CDR3 is CASSLGVGGSLPNEQFF. CDR3 DNA: TGTGCCAGCAGCTTGGGGGTAGGCGGGAGCCTCCCCAATGAGCAGTTCTTC.

This clonotype was counted only a few times. The chain links TRBV29-1 to TRBJ1-2; D not resolved. Trimming cost V 3 bases and J 2 bases, with 10 bases left between them. This CDR3 contains 13 residues. The germline gives CDR1 SQVTM, CDR2 ANQGSEA. CDR3 region: CSVEGRENYGYTF. Here the CDR3 DNA reads TGCAGCGTTGAGGGGAGGGAGAACTATGGCTACACCTTC.

This sequence joins TRBV28 and TRBJ1-6, with D possibly matching TRBD1 (5 bases). V lost 5 bases and J 12 bases, leaving 11 bases between the germline ends. The V gene's germline CDR1 is MDHEN and CDR2 SYDVKM. The CDR3 extends over 12 amino acids. The chain's CDR3 is CASSEQGGPLHF. CDR3 nucleotides: TGTGCCAGCAGTGAGCAGGGCGGACCCCTCCACTTT.

V usage is TRBV11-3 and J usage is TRBJ1-1, with D unresolved. V lost 5 bases to trimming and J lost 1 base, with 11 bases between them. The CDR3 runs 14 residues. From germline, CDR1 is SGHNT and CDR2 YENEEA. In DNA, the CDR3 is TGTGCCAGCAGCCAAGAGGCAGCGAACACTGAAGCTTTCTTT. Its translation: CASSQEAANTEAFF.

A few counts support this clonotype. V gene TRBV6-1 combines with J gene TRBJ1-2; possibly TRBD1 for D (5 bases). V was clipped by 5 bases and J by 4 bases, with 11 bases between them. The CDR3 is 13 amino acids. Per germline, CDR1 MNHNS and CDR2 SASEGT. This CDR3 is CASSSGGVYGYTF. The DNA of the CDR3 is TGTGCCAGCAGTTCGGGGGGGGTCTATGGCTACACCTTC.

This clonotype was counted ten times or more. The chain combines TRBV7-9 with TRBJ1-6, with a possible D match to TRBD1 (6 bases). This CDR3 has 16 amino acids. Trimming cost V 1 base and J 7 bases, with 14 bases left between them. CDR1 is SEHNR, CDR2 FQNEAQ, per germline (reference sequence). The CDR3 coding sequence is TGTGCCAGCAGCTTAGGTTTCGGACAGAACAATTCACCCCTCCACTTT. It specifies CASSLGFGQNNSPLHF.